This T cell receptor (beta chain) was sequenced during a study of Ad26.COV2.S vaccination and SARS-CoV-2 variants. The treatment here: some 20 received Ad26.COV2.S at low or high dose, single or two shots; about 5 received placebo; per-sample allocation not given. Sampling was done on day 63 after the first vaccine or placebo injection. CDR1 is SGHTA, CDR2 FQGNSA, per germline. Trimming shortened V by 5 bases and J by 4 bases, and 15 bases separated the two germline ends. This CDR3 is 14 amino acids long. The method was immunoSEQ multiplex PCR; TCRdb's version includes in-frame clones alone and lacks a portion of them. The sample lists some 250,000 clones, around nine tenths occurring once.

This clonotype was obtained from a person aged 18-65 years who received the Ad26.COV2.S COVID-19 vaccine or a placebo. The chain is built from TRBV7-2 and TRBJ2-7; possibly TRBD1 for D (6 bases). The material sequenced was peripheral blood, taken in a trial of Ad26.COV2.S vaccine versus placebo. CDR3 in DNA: TGTGCCAGCAGCGGAGCAGGGGCGCTTTACGAGCAGTACTTC. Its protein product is CASSGAGALYEQYF.